These 30 T cell receptor beta chains originate from one sample sequenced in a study of blood T cell repertoires in COVID-19. Some clones are missing from TCRdb's copy, which holds only in-frame ones; the method was immunoSEQ multiplex PCR. The sample has about 140,000 clones; 85% to 90% are singletons. Sequencing used peripheral blood. These receptors all come from a woman aged 55 to 70 with acute or convalescent COVID-19.

The chain uses TRBV4-2 and TRBJ1-4, with D maybe TRBD1 (5 bases). Trimming took 0 bases from V and 13 from J, leaving 15 bases between them. In germline, CDR1 is LGHNA, CDR2 YNFKEQ. This CDR3 has 14 residues. DNA for the CDR3: TGTGCCAGCAGCCAAGAAGTGGACGGCGGGGGACTGTTTTTT. The encoded protein is CASSQEVDGGGLFF.

In this sample, this clone turned up many times. This chain links TRBV12-3 or TRBV12-4 with TRBJ1-1, with TRBD1 matching over 7 bases. CDR3 size: 13 residues. After removal of 6 bases from V and 4 bases from J, the junction contained 5 bases not matched to a gene. The CDR3 coding sequence is TGTGCCAGCAGAGAGACAGGGTTCACTGAAGCTTTCTTT. Protein: CASRETGFTEAFF.

The gene calls are TRBV3-1 (or the pseudogene TRBV3-2) and TRBJ2-3, with D tentatively TRBD1 (5 bases). V lost 0 bases, J lost 8 bases, and 18 bases lay in between. This CDR3 contains 16 residues. Germline V gives CDR1 LGHDT, CDR2 YNNKEL (reference sequence). The CDR3 reads CASSQDQDTLQVTQYF. The CDR3 bases are TGTGCCAGCAGCCAAGATCAGGACACCTTACAGGTTACGCAGTATTTT.

V usage is TRBV20-1 and J usage is TRBJ1-1; TRBD1 matches at 8 bases. CDR1 is DFQATT, CDR2 SNEGSKA, per germline (reference sequence). CDR3 length: 11 amino acids. Trimming took 6 bases from V and 6 from J; bases not matched to a gene: 3. The CDR3: CSAEQGAEAFF. For the CDR3, the DNA is TGCAGTGCGGAACAGGGGGCTGAAGCTTTCTTT.

This clone was seen a handful of times. The chain is built from TRBV10-3 and TRBJ1-3; TRBD1 matches at 8 bases. Per germline, CDR1 ENHRY and CDR2 SYGVKD. V was clipped by 10 bases and J by 0 bases; unmatched bases: 20. This CDR3 has 19 residues. The CDR3 bases are TGTGCCACCAACTCTCCTACCCCGGGACAGGCCTCCTCTGGAAACACCATATATTTT. This translates into CATNSPTPGQASSGNTIYF.

The chain carries TRBV29-1 and TRBJ2-5; a weak D match, TRBD1 (5 bases). CDR3 size: 13 residues. V lost 3 bases, J lost 5 bases, and 13 bases lay in between. Germline CDR1 is SQVTM and CDR2 is ANQGSEA. As DNA, the CDR3 is TGCAGCGTTGATGAAGGGGTCCTTGAGACCCAGTACTTC. Translating it yields CSVDEGVLETQYF.

This clone has only one observation. The gene calls are TRBV28 and TRBJ1-3; no reliable D call. Trimming stripped 5 bases from V and 1 base from J, with 9 bases between. The germline gives CDR1 MDHEN, CDR2 SYDVKM. The CDR3 runs 14 residues. The DNA of the CDR3 is TGTGCCAGCAGTGGCCCTCAGTCTGGAAACACCATATATTTT. Protein sequence: CASSGPQSGNTIYF.

The V gene is TRBV28, the J gene TRBJ1-1, with D tentatively TRBD1 (6 bases). Germline assignment: CDR1 MDHEN and CDR2 SYDVKM. Trimming stripped 6 bases from V and 1 base from J, with 9 bases between. The CDR3 contains 13 residues. CDR3 region: CASRAQGNTEAFF. As DNA, the CDR3 is TGTGCCAGCAGGGCACAGGGGAACACTGAAGCTTTCTTT. Full variable domain (remainder filled in from reference TRBV28 and TRBJ1-1): DVKVTQSSRYLVKRTGEKVFLECVQDMDHENMFWYRQDPGLGLRLIYFSYDVKMKEKGDIPEGYSVSREKKERFSLILESASTNQTSMYLCASRAQGNTEAFFGQGTRLTVV.

The chain has TRBV3-1 (or the pseudogene TRBV3-2) and TRBJ2-7, with a weak D call TRBD1 (5 bases). Germline CDR1 reads LGHDT; CDR2 reads YNNKEL (reference sequence). V lost 5 bases to trimming and J lost 2 bases, with 16 bases between them. The CDR3 loop spans 15 amino acids. The CDR3 DNA sequence: TGTGCCAGCAGCAACCTCGAGGCAGGGCCCTACGAGCAGTACTTC. Residues: CASSNLEAGPYEQYF.

The chain is built from TRBV7-2 and TRBJ1-5; D unclear. The V end was cut by 1 base, the J end by 2 bases, with 6 bases between. The length of the CDR3 is 14 residues. The germline V gene encodes CDR1 SGHTA and CDR2 FQGNSA. CDR3 region: CASSLVEGNQPQHF. For the CDR3, the DNA is TGTGCCAGCAGCTTAGTTGAGGGCAATCAGCCCCAGCATTTT. Filled out from reference TRBV7-2 and TRBJ1-5, the complete variable domain reads GAGVSQSPSNKVTEKGKDVELRCDPISGHTALYWYRQSLGQGLEFLIYFQGNSAPDKSGLPSDRFSAERTGGSVSTLTIQRTQQEDSAVYLCASSLVEGNQPQHFGDGTRLSIL.

This clone was observed a few times. This rearrangement joins TRBV18 to TRBJ1-4; D not certain. Deletions cut 3 bases from V and 8 bases from J, with 13 bases between. CDR3 length: 14 amino acids. The germline V gene has CDR1 KGHSH and CDR2 LQKENI. The CDR3 DNA reads as TGTGCCAGCTCACCCGGTAGAGGGTGGGAAAAACTGTTTTTT. As protein: CASSPGRGWEKLFF. The whole variable domain, remainder taken from reference TRBV18 and TRBJ1-4, is NAGVMQNPRHLVRRRGQEARLRCSPMKGHSHVYWYRQLPEEGLKFMVYLQKENIIDESGMPKERFSAEFPKEGPSILRIQQVVRGDSAAYFCASSPGRGWEKLFFGSGTQLSVL.

The V call is TRBV28, the J call TRBJ1-4; D unclear. V was cut by 1 base and J by 7 bases, with 10 bases left in between. Germline V CDR1 and CDR2: MDHEN, SYDVKM. The CDR3 sequence is 14 residues long. The CDR3 protein is CASSLSDRSEKLFF. The CDR3, as DNA: TGTGCCAGCAGTTTATCTGATCGGAGTGAAAAACTGTTTTTT.

This chain uses TRBV24-1 with TRBJ1-5; D unresolved. Trimming stripped 4 bases from V and 3 bases from J, with 15 bases between. This CDR3 contains 16 residues. Per germline, CDR1 KGHDR and CDR2 SFDVKD. The CDR3 nucleotides read TGTGCCACCAGTGACCCGAGCCGGGAGGACAATCAGCCCCAGCATTTT. Protein sequence: CATSDPSREDNQPQHF.

This sequence joins TRBV18 and TRBJ1-1; TRBD1 agrees at 7 bases. CDR3 length: 15 amino acids. Trimming cost V 2 bases and J 10 bases; bases outside gene matches: 13. The germline gives CDR1 KGHSH, CDR2 LQKENI. CDR3 sequence: CASSPSAGQIDGAFF. The CDR3 DNA reads as TGTGCCAGCTCACCATCTGCGGGACAGATCGATGGAGCTTTCTTT.

This rearrangement joins TRBV11-3 to TRBJ2-7, with 11 positions matching TRBD2. Germline assignment: CDR1 SGHNT and CDR2 YENEEA. V shed 3 bases, J shed 4 bases, and the junction held 14 bases outside the gene matches. This CDR3 is 18 amino acids long. CDR3 protein: CASSLAPPGLADRYEQYF. In DNA, the CDR3 is TGTGCCAGCAGCTTGGCACCCCCGGGACTAGCGGATCGTTACGAGCAGTACTTC.

The chain carries TRBV5-1 and TRBJ2-1; 9 nucleotides match TRBD1. Per germline, CDR1 SGHRS and CDR2 YFSETQ. The trim removed 0 bases at V and 15 bases at J, leaving 4 bases unmatched. The CDR3 sequence is 12 residues long. CDR3 sequence: CASSLDRGLWFF. In DNA, the CDR3 is TGCGCCAGCAGCTTGGACAGGGGGCTGTGGTTCTTC.

Here the CDR3 DNA reads TGTGCCAGCTCACGACTAGCGGGGGGGTCGAACACCGGGGAGCTGTTTTTT. It translates to CASSRLAGGSNTGELFF. J is TRBJ2-2 and V is TRBV11-3, with TRBD2 matching over 14 bases. CDR3 size: 17 residues. Germline assignment: CDR1 SGHNT and CDR2 YENEEA. Unmatched junction bases numbered 5, after V lost 8 bases and J lost 0 bases.

This chain connects TRBV19 to TRBJ1-2, with D possibly matching TRBD1 (6 bases). The CDR3 has 16 amino acids. Germline V lookup: CDR1 LNHDA, CDR2 SQIVND (reference sequence). Trimming cost V 4 bases and J 1 base, with 16 bases left between them. CDR3: CASSTDRQAINYGYTF. DNA for the CDR3: TGTGCCAGTAGTACCGACAGACAGGCAATTAACTATGGCTACACCTTC.

By proportion, this clone is hyperexpanded (1% or more). The chain couples TRBV27 to TRBJ2-1, with TRBD1 identical over 7 bases. The CDR3 is made up of 14 amino acids. Germline lookup yields CDR1 MNHEY and CDR2 SMNVEV (reference sequence). With V trimmed by 6 bases and J by 3 bases, 5 bases remained unmatched. Written as DNA, the CDR3 is TGTGCCAGCAGACCTACAGGGGTCTACAATGAGCAGTTCTTC. As protein: CASRPTGVYNEQFF.

The chain uses TRBV7-6 and TRBJ2-1, with a weak D call TRBD1 (5 bases). The CDR3 spans 14 residues. Trimming removed 2 bases at V and 10 bases at J, with 15 bases between. The germline V gene encodes CDR1 SGHVS and CDR2 FNYEAQ. CDR3 protein: CASSLSFRVREQFF. The CDR3, as DNA: TGTGCCAGCAGCTTATCTTTCAGGGTCAGGGAGCAGTTCTTC. The full variable domain, its missing parts supplied by reference TRBV7-6 and TRBJ2-1, is GAGVSQSPRYKVTKRGQDVALRCDPISGHVSLYWYRQALGQGPEFLTYFNYEAQQDKSGLPNDRFSAERPEGSISTLTIQRTEQRDSAMYRCASSLSFRVREQFFGPGTRLTVL.

V usage is TRBV2 and J usage is TRBJ1-2; D gene unclear. CDR1 is SNHLY, CDR2 FYNNEI, per germline. This CDR3 spans 10 amino acids. V lost 8 bases and J lost 7, with 8 bases in between. In DNA, the CDR3 is TGTGCCAGCGGGCGGGGTGGCTACACCTTC. Translation: CASGRGGYTF.

The V call is TRBV6-5, the J call TRBJ1-1, with 9 bases aligning to TRBD1. There are 15 residues in the CDR3. In germline, CDR1 is MNHEY, CDR2 SVGAGI. The V and J ends lost 3 bases and 1 base, in that order; junction bases with no gene match: 3. CDR3: CASSYAGQGNTEAFF. In DNA form, the CDR3 reads TGTGCCAGCAGTTATGCGGGACAGGGGAACACTGAAGCTTTCTTT.

The gene calls are TRBV7-9 and TRBJ2-7, with TRBD2 matching 8 bases. V lost 0 bases and J lost 4; bases outside the gene matches: 8. This CDR3 region has 16 residues. Per the germline V gene, CDR1 is SEHNR and CDR2 is FQNEAQ (reference sequence). The CDR3, as DNA: TGTGCCAGCAGCTTAGCGGGAGCGGGGGCGAAATACGAGCAGTACTTC. Translation: CASSLAGAGAKYEQYF.

The J gene is TRBJ1-1, the V gene TRBV25-1, with 8 bases fitting TRBD1. The CDR3 length is 15 residues. Germline values: CDR1 MGHDK, CDR2 SYGVNS. J lost 2 bases, V lost 5 bases, and 7 bases had no gene match. In DNA, the CDR3 is TGTGCCAGCAGTAAGACCACAGGGGGAAACACTGAAGCTTTCTTT. Amino acid sequence: CASSKTTGGNTEAFF.

The chain has TRBV6-2 or TRBV6-3 and TRBJ1-5; 9 bases are shared with TRBD1. Germline values: CDR1 MNHEY, CDR2 SVGEGT. The CDR3 sequence is 15 residues long. With 0 bases clipped from V and 7 bases from J, the junction kept 4 bases outside the gene matches. The CDR3 region has the DNA TGTGCCAGCAGTTACTCCGGGACAGGGTCACAGCCCCAGCATTTT. It specifies CASSYSGTGSQPQHF.

This chain joins TRBV7-2 and TRBJ1-2, with unresolved D. The CDR3 extends over 14 amino acids. Germline V gives CDR1 SGHTA, CDR2 FQGNSA. V was clipped by 4 bases and J by 7 bases, with 16 bases between them. The CDR3 protein is CASSSPSQAGGYTF. DNA of the CDR3: TGTGCCAGCAGCTCACCTTCCCAGGCTGGTGGCTACACCTTC.

The chain employs TRBV30 and TRBJ2-1; possible D gene TRBD1, 6 bases. The CDR3 covers 15 residues. Germline CDR1 and CDR2: GTSNPN and SVGIG (reference sequence). Trimming removed 0 bases from V and 3 bases from J, with 12 bases in between. This CDR3 reads CAWSVPGQHYNEQFF. The DNA of the CDR3 is TGTGCCTGGAGTGTCCCTGGACAGCACTACAATGAGCAGTTCTTC.

V usage is TRBV3-1 (or the pseudogene TRBV3-2) and J usage is TRBJ2-2; 9 nucleotides match TRBD1. Germline CDR1 is LGHDT and CDR2 is YNNKEL (reference sequence). V trimming: 2 bases; J trimming: 7 bases; junction bases outside the gene matches: 5. The CDR3 covers 15 residues. The CDR3 region is CASSQRWTGDGELFF. The CDR3 nucleotides read TGTGCCAGCAGCCAAAGGTGGACAGGGGACGGGGAGCTGTTTTTT.

The genes are TRBV25-1 and TRBJ1-2; perhaps TRBD1 as D (6 bases). The V end was cut by 6 bases, the J end by 0 bases, with 14 bases between. The CDR3 covers 15 residues. Looked up from germline, CDR1 is MGHDK and CDR2 is SYGVNS. CDR3 DNA: TGTGCCAGCAGGACAGCAACAGGGTCTAACTATGGCTACACCTTC. The encoded protein is CASRTATGSNYGYTF.

The chain combines TRBV19 with TRBJ1-1; possible D gene TRBD1, 6 bases. The germline V gene encodes CDR1 LNHDA and CDR2 SQIVND (reference sequence). The CDR3 has 12 residues. Trimming took off 6 bases at V and 4 bases at J, with 9 bases between the two ends. DNA for the CDR3: TGTGCCAGTAGGGGGGACATCACTGAAGCTTTCTTT. Translating gives CASRGDITEAFF.